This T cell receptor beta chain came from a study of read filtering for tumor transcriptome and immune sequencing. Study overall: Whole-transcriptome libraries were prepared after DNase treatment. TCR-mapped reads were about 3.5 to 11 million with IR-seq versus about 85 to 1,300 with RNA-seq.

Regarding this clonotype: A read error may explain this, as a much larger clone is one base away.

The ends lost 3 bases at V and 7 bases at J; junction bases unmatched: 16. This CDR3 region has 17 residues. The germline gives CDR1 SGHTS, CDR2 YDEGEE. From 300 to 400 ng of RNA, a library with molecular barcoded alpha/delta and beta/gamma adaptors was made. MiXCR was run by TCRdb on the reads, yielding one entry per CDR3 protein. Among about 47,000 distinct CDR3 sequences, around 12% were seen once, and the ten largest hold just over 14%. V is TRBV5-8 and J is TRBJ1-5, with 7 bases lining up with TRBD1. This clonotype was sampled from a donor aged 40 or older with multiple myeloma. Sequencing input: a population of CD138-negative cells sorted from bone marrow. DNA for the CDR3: TGTGCCAGCAGCTCGGAGCTAAGGACAGGAACTGGCCAGCCCCAGCATTTT. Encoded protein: CASSSELRTGTGQPQHF.